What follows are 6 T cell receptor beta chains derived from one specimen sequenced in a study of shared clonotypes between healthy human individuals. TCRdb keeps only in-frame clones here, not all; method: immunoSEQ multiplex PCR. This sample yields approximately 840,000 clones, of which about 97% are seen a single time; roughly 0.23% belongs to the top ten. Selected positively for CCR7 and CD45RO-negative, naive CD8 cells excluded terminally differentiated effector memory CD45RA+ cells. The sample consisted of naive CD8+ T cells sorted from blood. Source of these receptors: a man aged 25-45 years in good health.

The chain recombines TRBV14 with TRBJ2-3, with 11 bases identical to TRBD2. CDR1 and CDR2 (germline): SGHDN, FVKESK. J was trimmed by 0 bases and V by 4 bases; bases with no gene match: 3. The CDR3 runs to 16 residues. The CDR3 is CASSPTSGVSTDTQYF. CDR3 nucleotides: TGTGCCAGCAGCCCGACTAGCGGGGTTAGCACAGATACGCAGTATTTT.

CDR3 residues: CASSTGLAAYEQYF. CDR3 bases: TGTGCCAGCAGTACGGGACTAGCGGCCTACGAGCAGTACTTC. V and J are TRBV6-5 and TRBJ2-7; 11 positions match TRBD2. From germline, CDR1 is MNHEY and CDR2 SVGAGI. The CDR3 is 14 residues long. V trimming: 5 bases; J trimming: 2 bases; junction bases outside the gene matches: 2.

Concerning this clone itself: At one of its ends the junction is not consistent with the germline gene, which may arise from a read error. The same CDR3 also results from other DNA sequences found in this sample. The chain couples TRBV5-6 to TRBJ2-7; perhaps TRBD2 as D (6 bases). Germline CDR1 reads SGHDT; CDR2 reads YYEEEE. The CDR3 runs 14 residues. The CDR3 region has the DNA TGTGCCAGCAGTTTGGGTAGGGGACTTTACGAGCAGTACTTC. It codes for CASSLGRGLYEQYF.

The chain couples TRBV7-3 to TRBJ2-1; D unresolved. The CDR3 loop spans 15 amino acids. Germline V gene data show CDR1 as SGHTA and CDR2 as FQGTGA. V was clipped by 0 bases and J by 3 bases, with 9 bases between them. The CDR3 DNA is TGTGCCAGCAGCTTAACAAGGGCCCTCTACAATGAGCAGTTCTTC. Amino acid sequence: CASSLTRALYNEQFF.

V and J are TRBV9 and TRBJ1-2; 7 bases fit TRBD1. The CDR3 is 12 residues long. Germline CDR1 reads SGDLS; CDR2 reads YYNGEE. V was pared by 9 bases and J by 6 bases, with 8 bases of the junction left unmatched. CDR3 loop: CATYDRVNGYTF. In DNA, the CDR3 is TGTGCCACCTATGACAGGGTGAATGGCTACACCTTC.

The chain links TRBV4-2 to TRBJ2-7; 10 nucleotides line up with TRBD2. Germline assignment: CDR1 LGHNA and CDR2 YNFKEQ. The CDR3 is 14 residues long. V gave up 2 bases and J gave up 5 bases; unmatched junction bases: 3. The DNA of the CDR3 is TGTGCCAGCAGCCAACTAGCGGGAGTCCACGAGCAGTACTTC. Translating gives CASSQLAGVHEQYF.